The 27 T cell receptor beta chains given below trace back to one sample, sequenced in a study of cytomegalovirus exposure and HLA in healthy donors. Vbeta (60) and Jbeta (13) primers were used in the PCR. Assay used: immunoSEQ multiplex PCR; TCRdb lists only in-frame clones, some missing. The table shows 100,000 or so clones, with 83% occurring only once. The sample consisted of PBMCs. The receptors come from a young man in good health and CMV-seronegative.

The V gene is TRBV10-3, the J gene TRBJ1-2; a weak D match, TRBD1 (5 bases). V lost 0 bases and J 4 bases, leaving 9 bases between the germline ends. The CDR3 is 14 amino acids. The germline V gene has CDR1 ENHRY and CDR2 SYGVKD. In DNA form, the CDR3 reads TGTGCCATCAGTGAGTCGGGACTTGTCTATGGCTACACCTTC. It translates to CAISESGLVYGYTF.

V usage is TRBV6-6 and J usage is TRBJ2-7; D possibly corresponds to TRBD2 (6 bases). In germline, CDR1 is MNHNY, CDR2 SVGAGI (reference sequence). Between the trimmed V and J ends, which lost 8 bases and 0 bases, there was a span of 14 bases. The CDR3 has 14 amino acids. CDR3 nucleotides: TGTGCCAGCGCGGGGAACAGACTCTCCTACGAGCAGTACTTC. Translating it yields CASAGNRLSYEQYF.

This chain uses TRBV29-1 with TRBJ2-7; 14 nucleotides line up with TRBD2. V trimming: 6 bases; J trimming: 7 bases; junction bases outside the gene matches: 8. Germline assignment: CDR1 SQVTM and CDR2 ANQGSEA. The CDR3 runs to 14 residues. In DNA form, the CDR3 reads TGCAGCGTCTTGGGACTAGCGGGAGTTATTGAGCAGTACTTC. It specifies CSVLGLAGVIEQYF.

The CDR3 bases are TGTGCCAGCAGCCAAGAAGGAGGGAGGGCCATGGATGAGCAGTTCTTC. Protein sequence: CASSQEGGRAMDEQFF. V is TRBV4-2 and J is TRBJ2-1; TRBD2 matches at 7 bases. In germline, CDR1 is LGHNA, CDR2 YNFKEQ. The CDR3 has 16 amino acids. J lost 8 bases, V lost 0 bases, and 10 bases had no gene match.

This rearrangement joins TRBV14 to TRBJ2-7; a possible D gene is TRBD2 (5 bases). The CDR3 runs to 13 residues. V was pared by 6 bases and J by 4 bases, with 13 bases between. Germline lookup yields CDR1 SGHDN and CDR2 FVKESK. As DNA, the CDR3 is TGTGCCAGCAGGCTGGACGGGGTTTACGAGCAGTACTTC. Amino acids: CASRLDGVYEQYF.

The CDR3 DNA follows: TGCAGTGGAGACAGGGACAATGAGCAGTTCTTC. This sequence encodes CSGDRDNEQFF. The chain couples TRBV20-1 to TRBJ2-1; 7 bases fit TRBD1. The germline V gene encodes CDR1 DFQATT and CDR2 SNEGSKA (reference sequence). V was pared by 7 bases and J by 5 bases, with 2 bases of the junction left unmatched. The CDR3 has 11 residues.

The genes are TRBV16 and TRBJ2-4, with D maybe TRBD1 (6 bases). The V end lost 1 base, the J end lost 3 bases, and 13 bases lay between the germline ends. The CDR3 loop spans 16 amino acids. CDR1 is KGHSY, CDR2 FQNENV, per germline. This CDR3 is CASSQLGALGKNIQYF. The CDR3 DNA follows: TGTGCCAGCAGCCAATTGGGGGCTTTGGGCAAAAACATTCAGTACTTC.

This clone was counted a few times. J is TRBJ1-2 and V is TRBV5-1; D remains ambiguous. CDR1 is SGHRS and CDR2 is YFSETQ in the germline V gene. V lost 0 bases, J lost 2 bases, and 8 bases lay in between. The CDR3 runs to 14 residues. CDR3 sequence reads: CASSLGGENYGYTF. CDR3 coding DNA: TGCGCCAGCAGCTTGGGTGGGGAGAACTATGGCTACACCTTC.

The CDR3 loop reads CASSLGGLAGSYEQYF. CDR3 sequence (DNA): TGTGCCAGCAGCTTGGGGGGACTAGCGGGGTCCTACGAGCAGTACTTC. The rearrangement joins TRBV5-4 to TRBJ2-7; 13 bases are shared with TRBD2. The V gene's germline CDR1 is SGHNT and CDR2 YYREEE (reference sequence). This CDR3 spans 16 amino acids. With 0 bases clipped from V and 1 base from J, the junction kept 1 base outside the gene matches.

This chain links TRBV19 with TRBJ2-1, with 14 bases lining up with TRBD2. Germline CDR1 reads LNHDA; CDR2 reads SQIVND (reference sequence). V shed 1 base, J shed 4 bases, and the junction held 0 bases outside the gene matches. This CDR3 is built from 16 residues. This CDR3 reads CASSIGLAGGYNEQFF. The CDR3 bases are TGTGCCAGTAGTATAGGACTAGCGGGAGGGTACAATGAGCAGTTCTTC.

The J gene is TRBJ2-2, the V gene TRBV5-4, with TRBD2 matching over 11 bases. Trimming cost V 1 base and J 6 bases; bases outside gene matches: 8. The CDR3 is 17 residues long. CDR1 and CDR2 from the germline V gene are SGHNT and YYREEE (reference sequence). The CDR3 DNA reads as TGTGCCAGCAGCTTGTTCGGGACTAGCGGTTTACCCGGGGAGCTGTTTTTT. This sequence encodes CASSLFGTSGLPGELFF.

This chain links TRBV28 with TRBJ2-3; the match to TRBD2 covers 14 bases. CDR3 length: 19 residues. Germline V gene lookup returns CDR1 MDHEN and CDR2 SYDVKM. Trimming removed 6 bases from V and 3 bases from J; junction bases left unmatched: 14. This chain's CDR3 is CASSHAPGLAGGWTDTQYF. DNA of the CDR3: TGTGCCAGCAGCCATGCCCCCGGACTAGCGGGAGGTTGGACAGATACGCAGTATTTT.

The chain combines TRBV2 with TRBJ1-2; 8 bases align to TRBD1. Per germline, CDR1 SNHLY and CDR2 FYNNEI. After removal of 0 bases from V and 8 bases from J, the junction contained 8 bases not matched to a gene. The CDR3 covers 15 residues. Written as DNA, the CDR3 is TGTGCCAGCAGTGAAGCGTGGACAGGGCCTGGGGGCTACACCTTC. It codes for CASSEAWTGPGGYTF.

The CDR3 nucleotides are TGTGCCAGCAGCTACCGACAAGGGGACTATGGCTACACCTTC. It codes for CASSYRQGDYGYTF. V is TRBV5-6 and J is TRBJ1-2; D might be TRBD1 (5 bases). Germline V lookup: CDR1 SGHDT, CDR2 YYEEEE. V was pared by 3 bases and J by 3 bases, with 12 bases between. CDR3 size: 14 residues.

The chain combines TRBV18 with TRBJ2-2; the D gene is possibly TRBD1 (5 bases). The CDR3 is 15 residues long. The germline CDR1 and CDR2 sequences are KGHSH and LQKENI. The V and J ends lost 3 bases and 4 bases respectively, with 12 bases between them. The CDR3 protein is CASSPLTGGTGELFF. CDR3 coding DNA: TGTGCCAGCTCACCCTTAACAGGCGGCACCGGGGAGCTGTTTTTT.

The chain is built from TRBV11-2 and TRBJ2-7, with TRBD2 identical over 13 bases. J lost 0 bases, V lost 4 bases, and 0 bases had no gene match. This CDR3 comprises 15 residues. Germline values: CDR1 SGHAT, CDR2 FQNNGV. DNA of the CDR3: TGTGCCAGCAGCTGGACTAGCGGGAGCTCCTACGAGCAGTACTTC. This translates into CASSWTSGSSYEQYF. The whole variable domain, filled in from reference TRBV11-2 and TRBJ2-7, reads EAGVAQSPRYKIIEKRQSVAFWCNPISGHATLYWYQQILGQGPKLLIQFQNNGVVDDSQLPKDRFSAERLKGVDSTLKIQPAKLEDSAVYLCASSWTSGSSYEQYFGPGTRLTVT.

The chain uses TRBV19 and TRBJ2-1; 12 bases are a match to TRBD2. Germline V gene data show CDR1 as LNHDA and CDR2 as SQIVND (reference sequence). The V and J ends lost 1 base and 5 bases, in that order; junction bases with no gene match: 12. This CDR3 region has 19 residues. The CDR3 DNA sequence: TGTGCCAGTAGTATAGTTTGGACTAGCGGGAACTACGAGGACAATGAGCAGTTCTTC. Residues: CASSIVWTSGNYEDNEQFF.

This chain joins TRBV2 and TRBJ1-1; the D gene is possibly TRBD1 (6 bases). Germline V gene data show CDR1 as SNHLY and CDR2 as FYNNEI. V gave up 6 bases and J gave up 4 bases, with 9 bases separating them. CDR3 length equals 12 residues. Written as DNA, the CDR3 is TGTGCCAGCAGCACAGGGACCACTGAAGCTTTCTTT. Its translation is CASSTGTTEAFF.

A remark on this clone: Other DNA sequences in this specimen translate into the identical CDR3. The chain has TRBV5-4 and TRBJ2-7, with D tentatively TRBD2 (6 bases). The germline CDR1 and CDR2 sequences are SGHNT and YYREEE (reference sequence). The CDR3 spans 13 residues. The V end lost 0 bases, the J end lost 4 bases, and 8 bases lay between the germline ends. The CDR3 sequence is CASSLEREYEQYF. The CDR3 coding sequence is TGTGCCAGCAGCTTGGAACGGGAGTACGAGCAGTACTTC.

The V and J genes are TRBV4-1 and TRBJ2-3; tentatively, D is TRBD1 (5 bases). Germline V gives CDR1 MGHRA, CDR2 YSYEKL. V was clipped by 0 bases and J by 2 bases, with 12 bases between them. There are 16 residues in the CDR3. Here the CDR3 DNA reads TGCGCCAGCAGCCAAGATATGGGGCTACTCACAGATACGCAGTATTTT. It translates to CASSQDMGLLTDTQYF.

This clone was seen a handful of times. The rearrangement joins TRBV7-8 to TRBJ1-2, with D maybe TRBD1 (5 bases). The CDR3 extends over 13 amino acids. Germline CDR1 reads SGHVS; CDR2 reads FQNEAQ. Between the trimmed V and J ends, which lost 1 base and 8 bases, there was a span of 11 bases. This CDR3 is CASSLGGGGGYTF. Here the CDR3 DNA reads TGTGCCAGCAGCTTAGGCGGGGGGGGAGGCTACACCTTC.

The chain has TRBV6-6 and TRBJ2-7; weak D call: TRBD1 (5 bases). Trimming cost V 6 bases and J 0 bases, with 12 bases left between them. The CDR3 consists of 14 residues. Germline CDR1 and CDR2: MNHNY and SVGAGI (reference sequence). The CDR3 sequence is CASSRSDTSYEQYF. The CDR3 coding sequence is TGTGCCAGCAGCCGATCGGACACCTCCTACGAGCAGTACTTC.

A single count supports this clone. V usage is TRBV5-1 and J usage is TRBJ2-1, with 9 positions matching TRBD2. Germline lookup yields CDR1 SGHRS and CDR2 YFSETQ. The J segment lost 6 bases and the V segment lost 0 bases, leaving 13 bases of the junction unmatched. The CDR3 spans 18 residues. Written as DNA, the CDR3 is TGCGCCAGCAGCTTGGAATGGAAAGCGGGAGGAACCCGCAATGAGCAGTTCTTC. It codes for CASSLEWKAGGTRNEQFF.

The chain recombines TRBV7-9 with TRBJ2-7; D is possibly TRBD2 (6 bases). V was cut by 1 base and J by 2 bases, with 9 bases left in between. The CDR3 is 14 residues long. CDR1 is SEHNR and CDR2 is FQNEAQ in the germline V gene (reference sequence). CDR3 coding DNA: TGTGCCAGCAGCTTAGACGGCGGGGCCTACGAGCAGTACTTC. Protein product: CASSLDGGAYEQYF.

V usage is TRBV7-2 and J usage is TRBJ1-3, with TRBD1 matching over 7 bases. V was clipped by 2 bases and J by 4 bases; unmatched bases: 8. Germline-derived CDR1 and CDR2 are SGHTA and FQGNSA. This CDR3 is 16 amino acids long. The CDR3 coding sequence is TGTGCCAGCAGCTTACTCCCTCAGGGGGGAGGAAACACCATATATTTT. Its translation is CASSLLPQGGGNTIYF.

The V and J genes are TRBV7-2 and TRBJ2-7; 7 positions agree with TRBD2. The V segment lost 4 bases and the J segment 2 bases; nucleotides outside the gene matches: 5. The CDR3 is 14 residues long. Germline loops: CDR1 SGHTA, CDR2 FQGNSA. As DNA, the CDR3 is TGTGCCAGCAGCTCCGCTAGCGGAACCTACGAGCAGTACTTC. It translates to CASSSASGTYEQYF.

This clone was recorded once. CDR3 region: CASSLYGGRVGELFF. As DNA, the CDR3 is TGTGCCAGCAGCTTGTACGGCGGGAGGGTTGGGGAGCTGTTTTTT. This chain links TRBV5-4 with TRBJ2-2, with 9 bases that match TRBD2. The CDR3 consists of 15 residues. Looked up from germline, CDR1 is SGHNT and CDR2 is YYREEE (reference sequence). V lost 1 base to trimming and J lost 8 bases; unmatched junction nucleotides: 6.